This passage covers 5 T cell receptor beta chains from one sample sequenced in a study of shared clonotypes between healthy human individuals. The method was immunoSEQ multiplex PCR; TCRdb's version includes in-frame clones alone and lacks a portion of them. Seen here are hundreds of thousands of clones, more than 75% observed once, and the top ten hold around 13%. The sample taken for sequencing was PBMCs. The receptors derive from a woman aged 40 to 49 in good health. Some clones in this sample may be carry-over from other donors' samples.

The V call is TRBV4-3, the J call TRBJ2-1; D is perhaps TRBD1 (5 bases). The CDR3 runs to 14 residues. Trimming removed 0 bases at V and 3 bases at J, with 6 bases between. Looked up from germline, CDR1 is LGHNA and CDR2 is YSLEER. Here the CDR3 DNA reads TGCGCCAGCAGCCAAGATAGGGGCTACAATGAGCAGTTCTTC. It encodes CASSQDRGYNEQFF.

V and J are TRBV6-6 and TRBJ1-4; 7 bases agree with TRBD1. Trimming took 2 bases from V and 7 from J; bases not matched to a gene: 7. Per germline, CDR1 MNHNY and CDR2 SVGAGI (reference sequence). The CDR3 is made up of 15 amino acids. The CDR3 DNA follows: TGTGCCAGCAGTTACGAGGGGGCCCGGGTTGAAAAACTGTTTTTT. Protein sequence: CASSYEGARVEKLFF.

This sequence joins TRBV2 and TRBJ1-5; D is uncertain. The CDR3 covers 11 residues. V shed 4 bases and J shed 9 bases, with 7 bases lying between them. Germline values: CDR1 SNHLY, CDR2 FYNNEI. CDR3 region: CASSGMGPQHF. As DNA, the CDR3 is TGTGCCAGCAGTGGAATGGGGCCCCAGCATTTT.

DNA for the CDR3: TGCGCCAGCAGCCGCTTAAGACAGGGGGCTTTAAATGAGCAGTTCTTC. It codes for CASSRLRQGALNEQFF. This chain links TRBV4-1 with TRBJ2-1; 10 positions match TRBD1. The germline gives CDR1 MGHRA, CDR2 YSYEKL. The ends lost 4 bases at V and 7 bases at J; junction bases unmatched: 10. The CDR3 has 16 amino acids.

CDR3 coding DNA: TGTGCCAGCTCACCACGGCGGGAGGTGGAGACCCAGTACTTC. This gives the protein CASSPRREVETQYF. The chain has TRBV18 and TRBJ2-5, with 8 bases that match TRBD2. The CDR3 is made up of 14 amino acids. CDR1 KGHSH and CDR2 LQKENI come from the germline V gene. V gave up 1 base and J gave up 5 bases; unmatched junction bases: 3.